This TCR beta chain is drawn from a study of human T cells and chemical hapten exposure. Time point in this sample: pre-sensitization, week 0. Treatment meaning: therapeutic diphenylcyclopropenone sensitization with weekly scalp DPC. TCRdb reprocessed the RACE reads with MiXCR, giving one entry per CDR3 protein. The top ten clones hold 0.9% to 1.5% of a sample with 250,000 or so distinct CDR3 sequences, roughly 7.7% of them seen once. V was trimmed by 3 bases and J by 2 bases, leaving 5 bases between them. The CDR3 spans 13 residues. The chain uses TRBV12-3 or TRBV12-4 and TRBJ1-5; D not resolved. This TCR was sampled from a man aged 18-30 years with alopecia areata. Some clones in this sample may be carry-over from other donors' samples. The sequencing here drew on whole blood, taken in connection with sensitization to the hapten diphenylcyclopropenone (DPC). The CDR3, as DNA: TGTGCCAGCAGTTTTATGGGCAATCAGCCCCAGCATTTT. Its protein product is CASSFMGNQPQHF.